This T cell receptor (beta chain) derives from a study of blood T cell repertoires in COVID-19. Across the study: Donors in the United States, Italy and Spain gave samples during acute or convalescent COVID-19. PBMCs, B-cell-depleted T cells, or T cells provided the cDNA or gDNA that made up the material.

As processed by the authors: Amplification of reference gene primers was used by the study to estimate nucleated cell counts. Using immunoSEQ multiplex PCR, the repertoire was profiled, and TCRdb retains in-frame clones only, with some absent. The V and J calls and clone size were taken over from that table, and D and trimming were inferred from the DNA. The sample includes 120,000 to 150,000 clones, 84% seen only once; the top ten take approximately 38%. CDR1 and CDR2 (germline): SGHTA, FQGNSA. This CDR3 spans 15 amino acids. The ends were cut back, 5 bases at V and 0 bases at J, with 14 bases in the middle. This clone turned up a few times. This same CDR3 is encoded by further DNA sequences in the sample.

Input material: peripheral blood. The V call is TRBV7-2, the J call TRBJ2-7; D uncertain. The TCR sequence derives from a human donor in a cohort sampled during active COVID-19. The CDR3 DNA is TGTGCCAGCAGCCCCACCGGGTCAAGCTCCTACGAGCAGTACTTC. It specifies CASSPTGSSSYEQYF.